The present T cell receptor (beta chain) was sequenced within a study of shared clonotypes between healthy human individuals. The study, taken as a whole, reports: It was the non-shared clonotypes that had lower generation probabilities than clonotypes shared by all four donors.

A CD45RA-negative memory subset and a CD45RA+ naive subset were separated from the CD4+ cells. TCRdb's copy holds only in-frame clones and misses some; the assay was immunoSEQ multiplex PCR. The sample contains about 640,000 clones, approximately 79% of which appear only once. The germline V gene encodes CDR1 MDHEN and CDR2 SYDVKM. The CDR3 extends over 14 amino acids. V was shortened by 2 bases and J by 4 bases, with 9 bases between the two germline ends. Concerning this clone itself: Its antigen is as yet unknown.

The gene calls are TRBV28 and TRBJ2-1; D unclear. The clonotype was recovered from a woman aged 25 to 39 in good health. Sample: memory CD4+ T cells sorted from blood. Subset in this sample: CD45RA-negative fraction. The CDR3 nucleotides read TGTGCCAGCAGTTTAATCGCGGAGTACAATGAGCAGTTCTTC. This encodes CASSLIAEYNEQFF.